Listed here are 29 T cell receptor beta chains from one sample, sequenced in a study of T cell repertoires in cytomegalovirus infection. These receptors' targets are unknown. TCRdb independently ran MiXCR on the reads; one entry per CDR3 protein. Here the sample spans approximately 770,000 distinct CDR3 sequences, just under 30% being singletons. The sequences come from cultured CD8+ T cells from PBMCs, collected from culture after CMV antigen stimulation. The receptors shown here come from a human donor in good health (CMV status not recorded). Some clones in this sample may be carry-over from other donors' samples.

The sample holds many counts of this clonotype. The chain carries TRBV7-2 and TRBJ2-6, with 7 positions matching TRBD1. CDR3 length: 17 amino acids. The J segment lost 0 bases and the V segment lost 5 bases, leaving 7 bases of the junction unmatched. Germline V lookup: CDR1 SGHTA, CDR2 FQGNSA. Written as DNA, the CDR3 is TGTGCCAGCAGCCAGACAGGGAAGGGCTCTGGGGCCAACGTCCTGACTTTC. Amino acid sequence: CASSQTGKGSGANVLTF. The complete variable domain, with remaining parts taken from reference TRBV7-2 and TRBJ2-6, reads GAGVSQSPSNKVTEKGKDVELRCDPISGHTALYWYRQSLGQGLEFLIYFQGNSAPDKSGLPSDRFSAERTGGSVSTLTIQRTQQEDSAVYLCASSQTGKGSGANVLTFGAGSRLTVL.

This clonotype has just a few counts. The chain joins TRBV7-8 to TRBJ1-5; D is perhaps TRBD1 (5 bases). CDR1 is SGHVS and CDR2 is FQNEAQ in the germline V gene. The ends were cut back, 6 bases at V and 0 bases at J, with 18 bases in the middle. CDR3 length: 17 residues. CDR3 in DNA: TGTGCCAGCAGTAGGCAGGGCTCCCCCTTTAGCAATCAGCCCCAGCATTTT. This codes for CASSRQGSPFSNQPQHF.

The table lists this clonotype with a few counts. The chain links TRBV6-6 to TRBJ1-2, with D possibly TRBD1 on 5 matching bases. The V gene's germline CDR1 is MNHNY and CDR2 SVGAGI (reference sequence). The CDR3 consists of 13 residues. Trimming took 0 bases from V and 7 from J, leaving 9 bases between them. The CDR3 coding sequence is TGTGCCAGCAGTTACTCCCAGGGACTTGGCTACACCTTC. Its protein product is CASSYSQGLGYTF.

V is TRBV19 and J is TRBJ2-1, with TRBD1 matching over 10 bases. CDR3 length equals 15 residues. V lost 6 bases, J lost 7 bases, and 9 bases stayed unmatched. The germline gives CDR1 LNHDA, CDR2 SQIVND (reference sequence). The CDR3 DNA is TGTGCCAGTAGATATCCGGGACAGGGGAGGAATGAGCAGTTCTTC. Residues: CASRYPGQGRNEQFF.

This clonotype appeared a few times. The CDR3 reads CASSSQGTGGTEAFF. The CDR3 DNA reads as TGTGCCAGCAGTTCACAGGGGACAGGGGGCACTGAAGCTTTCTTT. This chain joins TRBV28 and TRBJ1-1, with 11 positions matching TRBD1. V shed 4 bases, J shed 4 bases, and the junction held 5 bases outside the gene matches. CDR1 and CDR2 (germline): MDHEN, SYDVKM. The CDR3 consists of 15 residues.

The chain has TRBV11-3 and TRBJ2-3, with D possibly matching TRBD1 (5 bases). V lost 3 bases and J 0 bases, leaving 16 bases between the germline ends. The CDR3 has 17 amino acids. Germline CDR1 and CDR2: SGHNT and YENEEA. The CDR3 is CASSFVGHKSSTDTQYF. CDR3 in DNA: TGTGCCAGCAGCTTTGTCGGACACAAGTCTAGCACAGATACGCAGTATTTT.

This rearrangement joins TRBV3-1 to TRBJ2-1, with 8 nucleotides matching TRBD2. V lost 4 bases, J lost 5 bases, and 7 bases stayed unmatched. CDR1 LGHDT and CDR2 YNNKEL come from the germline V gene (reference sequence). The length of the CDR3 is 15 residues. The CDR3 region has the DNA TGTGCCAGCAGCCTCGGGGGGGCCCTTGACAATGAGCAGTTCTTC. Protein sequence: CASSLGGALDNEQFF.

The sample holds many counts of this clonotype. The V call is TRBV7-8, the J call TRBJ2-2; 7 bases match TRBD1. The junction had 8 bases not matched to a gene; V was cut back by 5 bases and J by 2 bases. This CDR3 has 16 residues. CDR1 and CDR2 (germline): SGHVS, FQNEAQ. CDR3 protein: CASSVKGQQNTGELFF. For the CDR3, the DNA is TGTGCCAGCAGCGTTAAGGGACAGCAAAACACCGGGGAGCTGTTTTTT.

This clonotype has a handful of counts. The genes are TRBV19 and TRBJ1-1, with D hard to call. V was clipped by 7 bases and J by 1 base, with 16 bases between them. Germline V gives CDR1 LNHDA, CDR2 SQIVND (reference sequence). The CDR3 spans 15 residues. As DNA, the CDR3 is TGTGCCAGTAACCCCTTGCCGGGAGGGAACACTGAAGCTTTCTTT. It translates to CASNPLPGGNTEAFF.

This chain links TRBV7-4 with TRBJ1-1; 10 bases match TRBD1. Losses at the gene ends were 6 bases for V and 1 base for J; bases not matched to a gene: 8. CDR3 length: 16 residues. Germline CDR1 is SGHVT and CDR2 is SQSDAQ. CDR3 sequence reads: CASRGDRGLENTEAFF. CDR3 bases: TGTGCCAGCAGGGGCGACAGGGGGCTGGAGAACACTGAAGCTTTCTTT.

V usage is TRBV6-8 and J usage is TRBJ1-2; tentatively, D is TRBD1 (6 bases). Trimming stripped 2 bases from V and 8 bases from J, with 15 bases between. The CDR3 consists of 14 residues. Germline loops: CDR1 MNHGY, CDR2 SAAAGT. CDR3 DNA sequence: TGTGCCAGCAGTTACGCGGACAGCCTCGGCGGCTACACCTTC. Translating it yields CASSYADSLGGYTF.

This clonotype has only a few counts. This chain uses TRBV19 with TRBJ1-4; D unresolved. Germline V gene lookup returns CDR1 LNHDA and CDR2 SQIVND (reference sequence). The length of the CDR3 is 13 residues. Trimming shortened V by 3 bases and J by 13 bases, and 15 bases separated the two germline ends. CDR3 region: CASSIGTYDGLFF. The CDR3 DNA reads TGTGCCAGTAGTATTGGCACCTACGATGGACTGTTTTTT.

This chain joins TRBV10-3 and TRBJ2-2; D not certain. The V and J ends lost 11 bases and 6 bases respectively, with 10 bases between them. CDR1 ENHRY and CDR2 SYGVKD come from the germline V gene. The CDR3 is 11 residues long. CDR3 nucleotide sequence: TGTGCCGCTTTTGGGGCCGGGGAGCTGTTTTTT. The encoded protein is CAAFGAGELFF.

This clonotype came up a few times. The gene calls are TRBV12-3 or TRBV12-4 and TRBJ2-1; TRBD1 agrees at 10 bases. V lost 6 bases and J lost 3; bases outside the gene matches: 5. The CDR3 is 15 residues long. The CDR3 DNA sequence: TGTGCCAGCAGGCTGACAGGGGGCAACTACAATGAGCAGTTCTTC. Amino acid sequence: CASRLTGGNYNEQFF.

This clonotype has just a few counts. CDR3: CASSISPDSPNQPQHF. The CDR3 DNA is TGTGCCAGTAGTATTTCCCCGGACAGCCCAAATCAGCCCCAGCATTTT. This chain links TRBV19 with TRBJ1-5; possibly TRBD1 for D (6 bases). The germline gives CDR1 LNHDA, CDR2 SQIVND (reference sequence). This CDR3 is built from 16 residues. Trimming left V 3 bases short and J 4 bases short, with 16 bases between.

This clonotype was observed at least ten times. The rearrangement uses TRBV25-1 and TRBJ1-5, with D unclear. Trimming stripped 3 bases from V and 0 bases from J, with 3 bases between. The CDR3 runs 13 residues. CDR1 and CDR2 from the germline V gene are MGHDK and SYGVNS. Here the CDR3 DNA reads TGTGCCAGCAGTGACGGTAGCAATCAGCCCCAGCATTTT. Translated: CASSDGSNQPQHF.

V is TRBV12-3 or TRBV12-4 and J is TRBJ2-3, with D uncertain. V lost 3 bases and J lost 2, with 9 bases in between. This CDR3 region has 14 residues. The CDR3 bases are TGTGCCAGCAGTTTCAGAGCGAACACAGATACGCAGTATTTT. This sequence encodes CASSFRANTDTQYF.

This chain connects TRBV7-6 to TRBJ1-2; the D gene is possibly TRBD1 (6 bases). Trimming took 5 bases from V and 0 from J, leaving 19 bases between them. CDR3 length: 17 residues. Germline assignment: CDR1 SGHVS and CDR2 FNYEAQ. CDR3 DNA sequence: TGTGCCAGCAGCCCGACCCTTATGGGACACCCTAACTATGGCTACACCTTC. Translated: CASSPTLMGHPNYGYTF.

This clonotype was seen a few times. The chain couples TRBV4-3 to TRBJ1-6; 7 bases align to TRBD1. Unmatched junction bases numbered 3, after V lost 4 bases and J lost 0 bases. Germline CDR1 is LGHNA and CDR2 is YSLEER. This CDR3 has 16 residues. The CDR3 coding sequence is TGCGCCAGCAGCCCCACAGGGGACTCCTATAATTCACCCCTCCACTTT. This gives the protein CASSPTGDSYNSPLHF.

This clonotype was counted a few times. The rearrangement joins TRBV7-9 to TRBJ1-5; tentatively, D is TRBD1 (5 bases). The CDR3 length is 15 residues. Trimming took off 6 bases at V and 0 bases at J, with 12 bases between the two ends. CDR1 SEHNR and CDR2 FQNEAQ come from the germline V gene (reference sequence). The CDR3 sequence is CASSRDADSNQPQHF. The CDR3 DNA reads as TGTGCCAGCAGTCGGGACGCAGATAGCAATCAGCCCCAGCATTTT.

In its sample, this clonotype was seen a few times. This rearrangement joins TRBV7-3 to TRBJ2-5; TRBD1 agrees at 7 bases. The germline gives CDR1 SGHTA, CDR2 FQGTGA. V gave up 5 bases and J gave up 3 bases; unmatched junction bases: 6. The CDR3 length is 14 residues. CDR3 amino acids: CASSDTGVEETQYF. In DNA form, the CDR3 reads TGTGCCAGCAGCGACACAGGGGTGGAAGAGACCCAGTACTTC.

The chain is built from TRBV2 and TRBJ2-7; 7 nucleotides align to TRBD2. The germline CDR1 and CDR2 sequences are SNHLY and FYNNEI. This CDR3 comprises 14 residues. V lost 4 bases and J lost 2; bases outside the gene matches: 5. CDR3 protein: CASSVASGPYEQYF. DNA of the CDR3: TGTGCCAGCAGTGTTGCTAGCGGACCCTACGAGCAGTACTTC.

This clonotype came up many times. This chain joins TRBV7-6 and TRBJ2-2; D is unclear. The CDR3 contains 12 residues. Germline CDR1 and CDR2: SGHVS and FNYEAQ. V dropped 5 bases and J dropped 7 bases, with 8 bases sitting between them. In DNA, the CDR3 is TGTGCCAGCAGCCGTAGCCTCGGGGAGCTGTTTTTT. It translates to CASSRSLGELFF.

This clonotype came up once. The chain couples TRBV2 to TRBJ2-5; no firm D call. This CDR3 comprises 12 residues. The germline V and J ends were trimmed by 7 bases and 7 bases, with 13 bases remaining between them. Germline V gene data show CDR1 as SNHLY and CDR2 as FYNNEI. The CDR3 DNA reads TGTGCCAGCATAGCTCGGATAGGGACCCAGTACTTC. Translation: CASIARIGTQYF.

J is TRBJ2-7 and V is TRBV27; a weak D match, TRBD1 (7 bases). Trimming left V 6 bases short and J 3 bases short, with 12 bases between. Germline-derived CDR1 and CDR2 are MNHEY and SMNVEV (reference sequence). The CDR3 is 13 amino acids. The chain's CDR3 is CASRAGQYYEQYV. The CDR3, as DNA: TGTGCCAGCAGGGCGGGACAGTACTACGAGCAGTACGTC.

This clonotype was seen more than once but under ten times. The chain is built from TRBV7-6 and TRBJ2-5, with unresolved D. Trimming took off 6 bases at V and 3 bases at J, with 8 bases between the two ends. The CDR3 is 12 amino acids. Per germline, CDR1 SGHVS and CDR2 FNYEAQ. The CDR3 region is CASRNIKETQYF. The CDR3 bases are TGTGCCAGCAGGAACATTAAAGAGACCCAGTACTTC.

This clonotype showed up just a few times. The V and J genes are TRBV25-1 and TRBJ1-6; D remains ambiguous. Per the germline V gene, CDR1 is MGHDK and CDR2 is SYGVNS. The ends were cut back, 4 bases at V and 14 bases at J, with 9 bases in the middle. The CDR3 spans 11 residues. CDR3 bases: TGTGCCAGCAGTGTAGGTGGGGCCCTCCACTTT. It encodes CASSVGGALHF.

V is TRBV7-2 and J is TRBJ2-1; D gene uncertain. With 4 bases removed from V and 1 base from J, the gap between germline ends came to 14 bases. The CDR3 is made up of 16 amino acids. From germline, CDR1 is SGHTA and CDR2 FQGNSA. The DNA of the CDR3 is TGTGCCAGCAGCTCGGCCCAAGGCAGGTCCTACAATGAGCAGTTCTTC. Protein: CASSSAQGRSYNEQFF.

V and J are TRBV24-1 and TRBJ2-3, with D possibly matching TRBD2 (6 bases). V was pared by 9 bases and J by 4 bases, with 19 bases between. Germline CDR1 and CDR2: KGHDR and SFDVKD. The CDR3 spans 15 residues. CDR3 DNA sequence: TGTGCCACCCGAGCGGGCGGAGGGGCCGCAGATACGCAGTATTTT. It yields the protein CATRAGGGAADTQYF.